The present TCR beta chain was sequenced within a study of response to subunit inactivated influenza vaccine. Each CDR3 protein is one row after TCRdb ran MiXCR on the RT-PCR reads. The sample has about 180,000 distinct CDR3 sequences, roughly 10% seen once. Material: CD8+ T cells sorted from PBMCs, obtained about 23 months after vaccination. The source is a man between 50 and 70 years old who received an inactivated influenza vaccine.

CDR3 DNA sequence: TGCAGTGCTAGAGGGGTAAGCACGCGGAGGCGGACAGATACGCAGTATTTT. Translated: CSARGVSTRRRTDTQYF. This chain connects TRBV20-1 to TRBJ2-3; D is possibly TRBD2 (5 bases). Germline loops: CDR1 DFQATT, CDR2 SNEGSKA (reference sequence). This CDR3 contains 17 residues. Trimming took 1 base from V and 3 from J, leaving 20 bases between them.